This TCR beta chain was sequenced for a study of blood T cell repertoires in COVID-19. Study details: The origin of the acute and convalescent COVID-19 samples was the United States, Italy and Spain. T cells, B-cell-depleted T cells, or PBMCs supplied cDNA or gDNA.

As originally analysed: Quantification of nucleated cells was approximated via reference gene primer amplification. The method was immunoSEQ multiplex PCR; TCRdb's version includes in-frame clones alone and lacks a portion of them. V, J and clone size were drawn from that table, and D and trimming were deduced from the DNA. The sample comprises roughly 120,000 clones, roughly nine tenths of which are singletons, and about 8% rests with the top ten. J was trimmed by 2 bases and V by 3 bases; bases with no gene match: 4. This CDR3 comprises 14 residues. CDR1 is WNHNN, CDR2 SYGVQD, per germline (reference sequence).

The receptor was isolated from a man aged 70 or older who had recovered from COVID-19. Sample: peripheral blood. The V gene is TRBV10-1, the J gene TRBJ2-7, with 7 bases matching TRBD2. The CDR3 nucleotides are TGCGCCAGCAGTGATGGCGGGAGAGCCTACGAGCAGTACTTC. This codes for CASSDGGRAYEQYF.